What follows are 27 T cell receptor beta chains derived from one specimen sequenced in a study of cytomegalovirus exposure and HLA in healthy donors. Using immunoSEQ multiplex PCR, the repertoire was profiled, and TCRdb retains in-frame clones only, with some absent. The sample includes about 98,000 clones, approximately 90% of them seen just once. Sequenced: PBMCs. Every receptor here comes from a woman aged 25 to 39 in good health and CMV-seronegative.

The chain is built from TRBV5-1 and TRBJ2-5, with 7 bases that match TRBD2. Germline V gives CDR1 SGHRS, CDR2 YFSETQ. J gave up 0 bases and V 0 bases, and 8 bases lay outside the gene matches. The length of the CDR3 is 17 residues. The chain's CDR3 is CASSLDWGGLNQETQYF. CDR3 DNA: TGCGCCAGCAGCTTGGATTGGGGGGGATTGAACCAAGAGACCCAGTACTTC.

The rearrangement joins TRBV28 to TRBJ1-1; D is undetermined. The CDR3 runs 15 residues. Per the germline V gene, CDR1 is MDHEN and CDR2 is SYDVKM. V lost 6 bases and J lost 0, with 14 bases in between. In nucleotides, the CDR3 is TGTGCCAGCAGCCCTCCCCTGCAGATGAACACTGAAGCTTTCTTT. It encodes CASSPPLQMNTEAFF.

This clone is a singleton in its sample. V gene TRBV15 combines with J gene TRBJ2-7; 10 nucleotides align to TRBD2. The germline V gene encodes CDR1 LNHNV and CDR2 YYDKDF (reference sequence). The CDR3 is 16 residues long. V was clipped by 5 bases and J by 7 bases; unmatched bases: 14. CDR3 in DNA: TGTGCCACCAGCCGGGCTAGCGGGGGCCCCCCGGGGGAGCAGTACTTC. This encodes CATSRASGGPPGEQYF.

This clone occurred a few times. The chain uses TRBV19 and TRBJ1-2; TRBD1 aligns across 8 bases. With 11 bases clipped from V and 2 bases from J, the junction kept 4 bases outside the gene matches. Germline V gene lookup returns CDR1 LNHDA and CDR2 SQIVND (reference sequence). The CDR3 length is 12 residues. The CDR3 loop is CAGRDRNYGYTF. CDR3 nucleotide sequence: TGTGCCGGCCGGGACAGGAACTATGGCTACACCTTC.

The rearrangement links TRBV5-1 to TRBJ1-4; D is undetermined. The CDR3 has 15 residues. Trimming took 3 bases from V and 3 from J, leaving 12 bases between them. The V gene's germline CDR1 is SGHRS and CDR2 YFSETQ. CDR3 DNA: TGCGCCAGCAGCTCGGGGAGTGTTCCTAATGAAAAACTGTTTTTT. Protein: CASSSGSVPNEKLFF.

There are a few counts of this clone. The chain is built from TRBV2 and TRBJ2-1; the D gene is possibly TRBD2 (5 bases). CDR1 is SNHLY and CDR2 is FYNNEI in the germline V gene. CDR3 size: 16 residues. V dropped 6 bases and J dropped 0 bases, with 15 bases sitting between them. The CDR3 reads CASRGGPWGSYNEQFF. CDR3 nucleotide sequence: TGTGCCAGCAGAGGAGGACCCTGGGGCTCCTACAATGAGCAGTTCTTC.

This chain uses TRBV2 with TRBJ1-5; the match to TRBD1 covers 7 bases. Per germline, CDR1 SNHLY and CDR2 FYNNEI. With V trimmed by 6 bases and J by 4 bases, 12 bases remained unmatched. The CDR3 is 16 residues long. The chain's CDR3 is CASRTDPGQSNQPQHF. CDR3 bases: TGTGCCAGCAGGACCGACCCGGGACAGTCAAATCAGCCCCAGCATTTT.

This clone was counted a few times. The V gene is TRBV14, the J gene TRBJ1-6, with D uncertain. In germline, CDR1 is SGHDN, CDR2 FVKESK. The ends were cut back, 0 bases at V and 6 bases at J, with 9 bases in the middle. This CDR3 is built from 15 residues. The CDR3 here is CASSQDQQFNSPLHF. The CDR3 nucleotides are TGTGCCAGCAGCCAAGATCAACAGTTTAATTCACCCCTCCACTTT.

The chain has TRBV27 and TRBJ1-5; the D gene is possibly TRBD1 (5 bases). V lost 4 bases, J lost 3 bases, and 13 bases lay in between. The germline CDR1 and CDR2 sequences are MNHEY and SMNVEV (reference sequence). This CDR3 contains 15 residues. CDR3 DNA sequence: TGTGCCAGCAGTTATGGGGCTGAGATCAATCAGCCCCAGCATTTT. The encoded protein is CASSYGAEINQPQHF.

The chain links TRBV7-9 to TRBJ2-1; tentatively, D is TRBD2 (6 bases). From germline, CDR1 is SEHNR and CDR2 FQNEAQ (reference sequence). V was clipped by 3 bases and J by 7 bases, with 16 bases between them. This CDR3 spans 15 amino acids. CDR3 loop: CASSFLAIRGNEQFF. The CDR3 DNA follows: TGTGCCAGCAGCTTTCTTGCTATTCGGGGGAATGAGCAGTTCTTC. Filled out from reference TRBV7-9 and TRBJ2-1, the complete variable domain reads DTGVSQNPRHKITKRGQNVTFRCDPISEHNRLYWYRQTLGQGPEFLTYFQNEAQLEKSRLLSDRFSAERPKGSFSTLEIQRTEQGDSAMYLCASSFLAIRGNEQFFGPGTRLTVL.

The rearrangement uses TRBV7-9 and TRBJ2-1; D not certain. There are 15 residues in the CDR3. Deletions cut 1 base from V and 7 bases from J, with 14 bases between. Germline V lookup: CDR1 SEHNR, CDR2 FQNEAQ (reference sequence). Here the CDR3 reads CASSLGVGVRNEQFF. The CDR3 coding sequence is TGTGCCAGCAGCTTAGGCGTAGGAGTGAGGAATGAGCAGTTCTTC.

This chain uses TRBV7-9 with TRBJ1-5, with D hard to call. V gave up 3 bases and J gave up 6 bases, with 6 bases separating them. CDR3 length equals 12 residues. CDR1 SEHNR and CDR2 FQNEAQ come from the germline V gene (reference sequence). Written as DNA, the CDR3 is TGTGCCAGCAGCTTCTCAGGTCAGCCCCAGCATTTT. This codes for CASSFSGQPQHF.

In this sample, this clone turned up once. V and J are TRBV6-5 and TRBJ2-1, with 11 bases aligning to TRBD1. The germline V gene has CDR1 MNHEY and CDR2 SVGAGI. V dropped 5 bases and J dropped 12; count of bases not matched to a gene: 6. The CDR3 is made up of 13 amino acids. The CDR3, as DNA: TGTGCCAGCAGTCCCGGGACAGGGGGTGGGCAGTTCTTC. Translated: CASSPGTGGGQFF.

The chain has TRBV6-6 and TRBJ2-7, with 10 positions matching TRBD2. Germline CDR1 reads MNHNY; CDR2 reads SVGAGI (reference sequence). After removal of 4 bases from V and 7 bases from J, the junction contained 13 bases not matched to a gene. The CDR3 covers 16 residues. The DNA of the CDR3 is TGTGCCAGCAGTTTCCCGGGGCTAGCGGGAGAGGGTGAGCAGTACTTC. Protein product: CASSFPGLAGEGEQYF.

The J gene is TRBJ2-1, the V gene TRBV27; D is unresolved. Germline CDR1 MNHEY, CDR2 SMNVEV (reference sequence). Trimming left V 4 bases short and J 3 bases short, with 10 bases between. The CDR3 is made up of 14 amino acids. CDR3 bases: TGTGCCAGCAGTTCCTGGGCCCACTACAATGAGCAGTTCTTC. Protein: CASSSWAHYNEQFF.

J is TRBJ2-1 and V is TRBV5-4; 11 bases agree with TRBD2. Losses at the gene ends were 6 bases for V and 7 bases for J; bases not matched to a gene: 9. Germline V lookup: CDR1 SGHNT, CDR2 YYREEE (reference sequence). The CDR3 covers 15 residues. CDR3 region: CASKIAGGSRNEQFF. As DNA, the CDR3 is TGTGCCAGCAAAATAGCGGGGGGGTCCAGAAATGAGCAGTTCTTC.

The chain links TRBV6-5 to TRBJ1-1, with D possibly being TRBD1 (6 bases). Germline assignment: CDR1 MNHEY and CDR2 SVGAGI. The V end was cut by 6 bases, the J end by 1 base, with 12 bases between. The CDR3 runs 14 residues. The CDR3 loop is CASREQGPNTEAFF. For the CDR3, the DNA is TGTGCCAGCAGGGAACAGGGACCGAACACTGAAGCTTTCTTT.

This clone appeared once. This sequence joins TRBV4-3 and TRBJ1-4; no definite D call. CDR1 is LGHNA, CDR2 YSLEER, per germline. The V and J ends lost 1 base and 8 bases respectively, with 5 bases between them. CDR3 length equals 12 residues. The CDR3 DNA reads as TGCGCCAGCAGCCAAGGGCAAGAAAAACTGTTTTTT. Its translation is CASSQGQEKLFF.

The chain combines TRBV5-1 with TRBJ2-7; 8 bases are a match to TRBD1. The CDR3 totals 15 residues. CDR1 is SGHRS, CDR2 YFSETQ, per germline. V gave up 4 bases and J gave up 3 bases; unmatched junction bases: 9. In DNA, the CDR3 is TGCGCCAGCAGCCTCCAGGGGGCCGCGGTCTACGAGCAGTACTTC. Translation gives CASSLQGAAVYEQYF.

As DNA, the CDR3 is TGCGCCAGCAGCTTGGACTGGGCTAGCTCGGATACGCAGTATTTT. This codes for CASSLDWASSDTQYF. This chain uses TRBV5-1 with TRBJ2-3, with D tentatively TRBD2 (5 bases). The germline CDR1 and CDR2 sequences are SGHRS and YFSETQ. The CDR3 totals 15 residues. Trimming took 0 bases from V and 6 from J, leaving 14 bases between them.

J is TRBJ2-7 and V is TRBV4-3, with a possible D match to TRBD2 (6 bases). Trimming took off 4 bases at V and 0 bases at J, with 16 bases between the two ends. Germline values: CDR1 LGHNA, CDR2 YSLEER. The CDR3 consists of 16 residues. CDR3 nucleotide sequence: TGCGCCAGCAGCCCCCGCGCGCGGGACCCCTCCTACGAGCAGTACTTC. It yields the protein CASSPRARDPSYEQYF.

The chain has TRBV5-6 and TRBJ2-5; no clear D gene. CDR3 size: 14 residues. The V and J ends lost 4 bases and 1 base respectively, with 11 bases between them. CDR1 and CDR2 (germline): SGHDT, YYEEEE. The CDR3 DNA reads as TGTGCCAGCAGCCCATACAGTTTCCAAGAGACCCAGTACTTC. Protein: CASSPYSFQETQYF.

CDR3 sequence reads: CASSQGRGRTETETQYF. The CDR3 DNA follows: TGTGCCAGCAGCCAAGGCAGGGGGCGGACGGAGACTGAGACCCAGTACTTC. This rearrangement joins TRBV14 to TRBJ2-5; 8 bases match TRBD1. Germline values: CDR1 SGHDN, CDR2 FVKESK. After removal of 1 base from V and 5 bases from J, the junction contained 12 bases not matched to a gene. CDR3 length equals 17 residues.

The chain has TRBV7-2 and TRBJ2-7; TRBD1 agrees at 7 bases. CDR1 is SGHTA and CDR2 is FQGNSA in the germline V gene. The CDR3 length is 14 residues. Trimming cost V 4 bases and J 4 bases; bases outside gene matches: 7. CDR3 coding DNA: TGTGCCAGCAGCTCACCGGACAGGCAATACGAGCAGTACTTC. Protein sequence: CASSSPDRQYEQYF.

CDR3 in amino acids: CASSSGGSHYGYTF. The CDR3 DNA is TGTGCCAGCAGTTCAGGGGGCTCTCACTATGGCTACACCTTC. This chain links TRBV28 with TRBJ1-2, with TRBD1 identical over 8 bases. After removal of 4 bases from V and 3 bases from J, the junction contained 4 bases not matched to a gene. This CDR3 has 14 amino acids. The germline CDR1 and CDR2 sequences are MDHEN and SYDVKM.

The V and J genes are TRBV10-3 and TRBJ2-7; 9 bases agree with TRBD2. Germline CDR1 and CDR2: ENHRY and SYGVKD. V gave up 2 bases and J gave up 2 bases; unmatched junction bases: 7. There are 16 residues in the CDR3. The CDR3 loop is CAISEGLAGVPYEQYF. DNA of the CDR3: TGTGCCATCAGTGAGGGGTTAGCGGGAGTCCCCTACGAGCAGTACTTC.

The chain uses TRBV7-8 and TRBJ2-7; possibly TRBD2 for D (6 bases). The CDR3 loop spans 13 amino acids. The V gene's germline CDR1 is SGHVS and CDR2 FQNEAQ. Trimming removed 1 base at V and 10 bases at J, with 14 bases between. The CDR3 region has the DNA TGTGCCAGCAGCTTAGTTCTTGGGAGGCCTCAGTACTTC. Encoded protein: CASSLVLGRPQYF.